This T cell receptor beta chain came from a study of CD8+CD57+ T cells in acquired aplastic anemia. Findings of the study overall: Patients and controls had in common fewer than 30 CD8+ CDR3 sequences. Patients and healthy controls showed no significant CD8+ Simpson's diversity difference.

Deletions cut 1 base from V and 7 bases from J, with 11 bases between. The CDR3 sequence is 14 residues long. Germline values: CDR1 LNHDA, CDR2 SQIVND (reference sequence). CD8+CD57+ cell expansion had been shown by flow cytometry in patients chosen for sequencing. Severe acquired aplastic anemia was diagnosed in all patients. Patient blood was sampled before any therapy had been received. TCR beta VDJ combinations and CDR3 sequences were profiled from genomic DNA. MiXCR was run by TCRdb on the reads, yielding one entry per CDR3 protein. The data hold 200,000 to 250,000 distinct CDR3 sequences, with around 43% observed a single time. Worth noting for this clonotype: No antigen is known for it.

The sequence derives from a human donor with aplastic anemia. Sequenced: sorted CD4+, CD8+, or CD8+CD57+ T cells (not recorded which) from PBMCs. The chain carries TRBV19 and TRBJ1-5; a possible D gene is TRBD1 (5 bases). The CDR3 nucleotides are TGTGCCAGTAGTATAGGCAGGGTAGGACAGCCCCAGCATTTT. Translating gives CASSIGRVGQPQHF.